The T cell receptor (beta chain) under discussion was sequenced for a study of shared clonotypes between healthy human individuals. Study-wide results and caveats: Sampling used blood alone; tissue repertoires probably differ.

Into CD45RA+ naive and CD45RA-negative memory subsets, the CD4+ cells were split. CDR3 length: 14 amino acids. V was pared by 7 bases and J by 5 bases, with 7 bases of the junction left unmatched. Per germline, CDR1 SEHNR and CDR2 FQNEAQ (reference sequence). Each sorted subset replicate got 200 ng genomic DNA, roughly 30,000 genomes. TCRdb's table, derived via immunoSEQ multiplex PCR, lists solely in-frame clones and lacks some. The sample holds about 1 million clones; more than 60% are singletons and the top ten take about 1.5%. As to this clone: What it recognizes is unknown.

The chain combines TRBV7-9 with TRBJ2-1; 8 nucleotides match TRBD1. The sequenced sample consisted of memory CD4+ T cells sorted from blood. Subset of the sample: CD45RA-negative fraction. The origin of this receptor is a man between 18 and 29 years old in good health. The CDR3 DNA reads TGTGCCAGCAACGCCGGGACAGGAGACAATGAGCAGTTCTTC. Translating gives CASNAGTGDNEQFF.